This entry lists 25 T cell receptor beta chains sequenced from one sample in a study of T cell responses to AZD1222 COVID-19 vaccine. Profiling relied on immunoSEQ multiplex PCR, and the TCRdb table lists in-frame clones only, not all of them. The table shows about 110,000 clones, with more than 75% occurring only once. The starting material was peripheral blood, obtained on day 0 of AZD1222 vaccination. The source of these receptors is an adult in good health.

The chain combines TRBV28 with TRBJ1-5; weak D call: TRBD1 (5 bases). This CDR3 comprises 14 residues. Looked up from germline, CDR1 is MDHEN and CDR2 is SYDVKM. The V gene lost 1 base and the J gene lost 6 bases, with 10 bases spanning the gap. CDR3 region: CASSLYSGRQPQHF. The DNA of the CDR3 is TGTGCCAGCAGTTTATATTCGGGGCGTCAGCCCCAGCATTTT.

The J gene is TRBJ2-7, the V gene TRBV7-8; D uncertain. Germline V gives CDR1 SGHVS, CDR2 FQNEAQ. Trimming removed 0 bases at V and 0 bases at J, with 6 bases between. The CDR3 is made up of 14 amino acids. CDR3 amino acids: CASSLALFSYEQYF. The CDR3 nucleotides are TGTGCCAGCAGCTTAGCGCTGTTCTCCTACGAGCAGTACTTC.

The rearrangement links TRBV4-2 to TRBJ1-5; the D is unclear. V lost 0 bases to trimming and J lost 1 base, with 4 bases between them. The CDR3 has 14 amino acids. CDR1 LGHNA and CDR2 YNFKEQ come from the germline V gene. This CDR3 is CASSQDASNQPQHF. CDR3 in DNA: TGTGCCAGCAGCCAAGATGCGAGCAATCAGCCCCAGCATTTT.

CDR3 coding DNA: TGTGCCAGCACCCCAGGCTCTGGGGCCAACGTCCTGACTTTC. Translated: CASTPGSGANVLTF. The V call is TRBV5-4, the J call TRBJ2-6, with D unclear. The germline V and J ends were trimmed by 6 bases and 0 bases, with 7 bases remaining between them. This CDR3 has 14 residues. Germline V CDR1 and CDR2: SGHNT, YYREEE (reference sequence).

The gene calls are TRBV4-1 and TRBJ2-2; D not resolved. Trimming stripped 3 bases from V and 4 bases from J, with 9 bases between. The CDR3 loop spans 14 amino acids. Germline V gene sequence: CDR1 MGHRA, CDR2 YSYEKL. For the CDR3, the DNA is TGCGCCAGCAGCCATCCTACCGGCACCGGGGAGCTGTTTTTT. As protein: CASSHPTGTGELFF.

This clone was counted once. The chain employs TRBV13 and TRBJ2-7, with a possible D match to TRBD1 (5 bases). The CDR3 runs 13 residues. Germline V gene lookup returns CDR1 PRHDT and CDR2 FYEKMQ (reference sequence). V lost 0 bases and J 3 bases, leaving 6 bases between the germline ends. CDR3 bases: TGTGCCAGCAGCTTAGGCAGGGACTACGAGCAGTACTTC. Protein product: CASSLGRDYEQYF. Together with reference TRBV13 and TRBJ2-7, the CDR3 gives the full variable domain: AAGVIQSPRHLIKEKRETATLKCYPIPRHDTVYWYQQGPGQDPQFLISFYEKMQSDKGSIPDRFSAQQFSDYHSELNMSSLELGDSALYFCASSLGRDYEQYFGPGTRLTVT.

The V gene is TRBV2, the J gene TRBJ1-6, with 7 bases that match TRBD1. After removal of 8 bases from V and 10 bases from J, the junction contained 11 bases not matched to a gene. Germline lookup yields CDR1 SNHLY and CDR2 FYNNEI. The CDR3 length is 14 residues. The CDR3, as DNA: TGTGCCAGCGTCTTAACAGGGGCCGGGTCACCCCTCCACTTT. It specifies CASVLTGAGSPLHF.

This chain uses TRBV28 with TRBJ1-6; TRBD1 matches 9 bases. The CDR3 is made up of 15 amino acids. Germline V gene lookup returns CDR1 MDHEN and CDR2 SYDVKM. After removal of 6 bases from V and 7 bases from J, the junction contained 7 bases not matched to a gene. CDR3 bases: TGTGCCAGCAGCCCCGGGACAGGGCTCAATTCACCCCTCCACTTT. It encodes CASSPGTGLNSPLHF.

The CDR3 reads CASSQDATGSYEQYF. CDR3 DNA: TGCGCCAGCAGCCAGGATGCCACAGGCTCCTACGAGCAGTACTTC. J is TRBJ2-7 and V is TRBV4-1; weak D call: TRBD1 (5 bases). The CDR3 has 15 residues. Germline CDR1 reads MGHRA; CDR2 reads YSYEKL. V was cut by 3 bases and J by 0 bases, with 12 bases left in between.

This clone came up once. The CDR3, as DNA: TGCGCCAGCAGCCCGGACAGGGTCTATGGCTACACCTTC. Its protein is CASSPDRVYGYTF. The chain recombines TRBV5-1 with TRBJ1-2, with 8 positions matching TRBD1. V lost 4 bases to trimming and J lost 4 bases; unmatched junction nucleotides: 3. The CDR3 has 13 residues. Germline CDR1 and CDR2: SGHRS and YFSETQ.

The chain is built from TRBV6-4 and TRBJ2-3, with 8 bases identical to TRBD1. This CDR3 spans 14 amino acids. The germline V gene encodes CDR1 MRHNA and CDR2 SNTAGT. V gave up 2 bases and J gave up 3 bases; unmatched junction bases: 1. CDR3 protein: CASSDDRGTDTQYF. CDR3 in DNA: TGTGCCAGCAGTGACGACAGGGGTACAGATACGCAGTATTTT.

CDR3 protein: CASSQRGTEQFF. The DNA for the CDR3 is TGTGCCAGCAGCCAGAGAGGTACTGAGCAGTTCTTC. The chain uses TRBV12-3 or TRBV12-4 and TRBJ2-1; D gene unclear. The V end was cut by 6 bases, the J end by 9 bases, with 12 bases between. The CDR3 sequence is 12 residues long.

This chain uses TRBV28 with TRBJ2-2; no definite D call. This CDR3 spans 15 amino acids. V lost 6 bases to trimming and J lost 4 bases, with 15 bases between them. The germline V gene has CDR1 MDHEN and CDR2 SYDVKM. This CDR3 is CASRRGRARTGELFF. The CDR3 DNA reads TGTGCCAGCAGGAGAGGAAGGGCCCGCACCGGGGAGCTGTTTTTT.

The rearrangement uses TRBV28 and TRBJ2-5; D ambiguous. The V end lost 4 bases, the J end lost 0 bases, and 15 bases lay between the germline ends. CDR1 and CDR2 (germline): MDHEN, SYDVKM. This CDR3 region has 16 residues. The CDR3, as DNA: TGTGCCAGCAGTTCGTTGCGGAACTTGAACCAAGAGACCCAGTACTTC. Its protein is CASSSLRNLNQETQYF.

The chain is built from TRBV6-4 and TRBJ1-2; possible D gene TRBD1, 6 bases. The CDR3 is made up of 18 amino acids. V was clipped by 5 bases and J by 8 bases, with 30 bases between them. Germline CDR1 MRHNA, CDR2 SNTAGT. CDR3 region: CASSPRSGTRGAIWGYTF. The DNA of the CDR3 is TGTGCCAGCAGTCCGCGGTCAGGGACACGGGGAGCAATTTGGGGCTACACCTTC.

For this clone: A read error may account for a junction end that differs from germline. The rearrangement joins TRBV19 to TRBJ2-2, with 8 bases fitting TRBD2. The V gene's germline CDR1 is LNHDA and CDR2 SQIVND (reference sequence). The CDR3 loop spans 14 amino acids. CDR3 in DNA: TGTGCCAGTAGGATAGCGGGAAACACCGGGGAGCTGTTTTTT. Translating gives CASRIAGNTGELFF.

The chain carries TRBV2 and TRBJ1-4; maybe TRBD1 (5 bases). Looked up from germline, CDR1 is SNHLY and CDR2 is FYNNEI. The length of the CDR3 is 15 residues. The V end was cut by 5 bases, the J end by 0 bases, with 10 bases between. CDR3 sequence reads: CASSYQGATNEKLFF. As DNA, the CDR3 is TGTGCCAGCAGTTATCAGGGTGCAACTAATGAAAAACTGTTTTTT.

The rearrangement joins TRBV7-8 to TRBJ1-1; D uncertain. V was shortened by 5 bases and J by 2 bases, with 15 bases between the two germline ends. CDR1 and CDR2 from the germline V gene are SGHVS and FQNEAQ. This CDR3 has 15 residues. The CDR3 DNA is TGTGCCAGCAGCCTAACTAGACGGACCAACACTGAAGCTTTCTTT. Protein product: CASSLTRRTNTEAFF.

The chain combines TRBV6-2 or TRBV6-3 with TRBJ2-7, with D possibly matching TRBD1 (6 bases). This CDR3 comprises 12 residues. The V gene lost 4 bases and the J gene lost 4 bases, with 8 bases spanning the gap. Germline CDR1 reads MNHEY; CDR2 reads SVGEGT. CDR3 protein: CASSSGQYEQYF. The CDR3 coding sequence is TGTGCCAGCAGTTCGGGACAATACGAGCAGTACTTC.

The CDR3 sequence is CASSQTTGTQYEQYF. The CDR3 DNA reads as TGTGCCAGCAGCCAAACGACAGGGACGCAGTACGAGCAGTACTTC. The chain carries TRBV4-2 and TRBJ2-7, with 7 positions matching TRBD1. J gave up 4 bases and V 2 bases, and 8 bases lay outside the gene matches. Looked up from germline, CDR1 is LGHNA and CDR2 is YNFKEQ. The CDR3 contains 15 residues.

The chain joins TRBV6-2 or TRBV6-3 to TRBJ1-1; 7 nucleotides line up with TRBD1. The length of the CDR3 is 17 residues. J gave up 0 bases and V 4 bases, and 11 bases lay outside the gene matches. The germline V gene has CDR1 MNHEY and CDR2 SVGEGT. This CDR3 reads CASSFLTGPNMNTEAFF. As DNA, the CDR3 is TGTGCCAGCAGTTTTTTGACAGGGCCTAACATGAACACTGAAGCTTTCTTT.

The gene calls are TRBV7-9 and TRBJ2-7; D not certain. Trimming cost V 5 bases and J 7 bases, with 15 bases left between them. The CDR3 spans 13 residues. Germline V gives CDR1 SEHNR, CDR2 FQNEAQ (reference sequence). This CDR3 is CASSLSQPGEQYF. Written as DNA, the CDR3 is TGTGCCAGCAGCCTTTCACAACCTGGGGAGCAGTACTTC.

The CDR3 bases are TGTGCCAGCAGCCAAGGACCAACCTATGGCTACACCTTC. Translation gives CASSQGPTYGYTF. V and J are TRBV14 and TRBJ1-2; D call uncertain. Per the germline V gene, CDR1 is SGHDN and CDR2 is FVKESK. The CDR3 is 13 amino acids. V was cut by 1 base and J by 4 bases, with 7 bases left in between.

The V and J genes are TRBV6-5 and TRBJ1-6, with a possible D match to TRBD1 (5 bases). The V gene lost 6 bases and the J gene lost 9 bases, with 18 bases spanning the gap. CDR1 is MNHEY and CDR2 is SVGAGI in the germline V gene. CDR3 length: 15 residues. The CDR3 reads CASSGVELGGSPLHF. CDR3 bases: TGTGCCAGCAGCGGGGTCGAACTTGGGGGTTCACCCCTCCACTTT.

The chain couples TRBV25-1 to TRBJ2-7; no firm D call. The ends were cut back, 6 bases at V and 2 bases at J, with 11 bases in the middle. This CDR3 has 13 residues. Germline V gene sequence: CDR1 MGHDK, CDR2 SYGVNS. The CDR3 protein is CASSPQRTYEQYF. The CDR3 DNA sequence: TGTGCCAGCAGCCCCCAGAGGACCTACGAGCAGTACTTC.